This is a list of T cell receptor beta chains from one sample in a study of blood T cells in healthy people across ages. TCRdb recomputed calls from the 5' RACE reads with MiXCR, one row per CDR3 protein. The sample lists some 550,000 distinct CDR3 sequences; around 48% were seen once. Source material: blood. The origin of the receptors is an elderly man in good health. Each CDR3 is given with its conserved first and last residue. The D gene is left open where the match is weak. Rows give clone size only sometimes, using once, few, many, or a class for an expanded clone.

few	TRBD2	TRBJ2-7	TRBV6-5	CASSYARAGSEQYF	TGTGCCAGCAGTTACGCCCGAGCGGGGTCGGAGCAGTACTTC
-	TRBD1	TRBJ2-7	TRBV27	CASSNLGQGYGQYF	TGTGCCAGCAGTAACTTGGGACAGGGCTACGGGCAGTACTTC
-	-	TRBJ1-2	TRBV5-1	CASSLGGPYTF	TGCGCCAGCAGCTTGGGTGGGCCTTACACCTTC
-	-	TRBJ2-1	TRBV29-1	CSVDSYEQFF	TGCAGCGTTGATTCATATGAGCAGTTCTTC
few	-	TRBJ2-3	TRBV5-1	CASNDREGDTQYF	TGCGCCAGCAATGACAGGGAGGGAGATACGCAGTATTTT
few	TRBD2	TRBJ2-3	TRBV5-1	CASSLGGLADTDTQYF	TGCGCCAGCAGCTTGGGGGGACTAGCCGACACAGATACGCAGTATTTT
once	TRBD1	TRBJ2-1	TRBV7-3	CASSPTRTGHNEQFF	TGTGCCAGCAGCCCCACTCGGACAGGGCACAATGAGCAGTTCTTC
few	-	TRBJ1-5	TRBV6-6	CASSYSRGGDQPQHF	TGTGCCAGCAGTTACTCGAGGGGGGGGGATCAGCCCCAGCATTTT
-	-	TRBJ2-3	TRBV7-2	CASSRPQDTQYF	TGTGCCAGCAGCCGGCCCCAGGATACGCAGTATTTT
-	TRBD2	TRBJ2-3	TRBV5-1	CASSRGGHYETSGSTDTQYF	TGCGCCAGCAGCCGAGGGGGACACTACGAGACTAGCGGGAGTACAGATACGCAGTATTTT
-	TRBD1	TRBJ2-4	TRBV5-1	CASSPRTGSLNIQYF	TGCGCCAGCAGCCCCCGGACAGGGTCCTTAAACATTCAGTACTTC
-	TRBD2	TRBJ2-3	TRBV9	CASNLGKSGGVLDTQYF	TGTGCCAGCAACTTAGGGAAGTCGGGGGGGGTTTTAGATACGCAGTATTTT
-	TRBD1	TRBJ1-2	TRBV20-1	CSARDMKGARANYGYTF	TGCAGTGCTAGAGATATGAAGGGGGCCAGAGCTAACTATGGCTACACCTTC
few	TRBD2	TRBJ2-1	TRBV9	CASSALADNEQFF	TGTGCCAGCAGCGCACTAGCGGACAATGAGCAGTTCTTC
few	-	TRBJ2-1	TRBV7-9	CASSLVISGGEQFF	TGTGCCAGCAGCTTAGTAATCTCCGGAGGTGAGCAGTTCTTC
few	TRBD2	TRBJ2-2	TRBV20-1	CSAREASGKFGTGELFF	TGCAGTGCTAGAGAGGCTAGCGGCAAATTCGGGACCGGGGAGCTGTTTTTT
-	-	TRBJ2-3	TRBV20-1	CSARVSRGFSDTQYF	TGCAGTGCTAGAGTGAGCAGGGGATTTTCAGATACGCAGTATTTT
once	TRBD1	TRBJ2-5	TRBV9	CASSAAAGGRGETQYF	TGTGCCAGCAGCGCGGCGGCAGGGGGCAGGGGAGAGACCCAGTACTTC
-	TRBD2	TRBJ2-1	TRBV18	CASSLKREVNEQFF	TGTGCCAGCTCACTTAAGCGGGAAGTCAATGAGCAGTTCTTC
once	-	TRBJ2-7	TRBV19	CASSRGGSVYEQYF	TGTGCCAGTAGCCGAGGGGGAAGTGTTTACGAGCAGTACTTC
-	TRBD2	TRBJ2-5	TRBV7-9	CASSPRTSGITQETQYF	TGTGCCAGCAGCCCGCGGACTAGCGGGATCACACAAGAGACCCAGTACTTC
-	TRBD1	TRBJ1-1	TRBV12-3/TRBV12-4	CASSFGQGVEAFF	TGTGCCAGCAGTTTTGGGCAGGGGGTAGAAGCTTTCTTT
-	-	TRBJ2-1	TRBV7-9	CASSSQTTSPDDEQFF	TGTGCCAGCAGCTCACAGACAACTAGCCCCGACGATGAGCAGTTCTTC
few	-	TRBJ2-1	TRBV11-2	CASSERVGSYNEQFF	TGTGCCAGCAGCGAGCGGGTTGGTTCCTACAATGAGCAGTTCTTC
-	TRBD1	TRBJ1-6	TRBV10-3	CAISPRQGPSPLHF	TGTGCCATCAGCCCCCGACAGGGTCCCTCACCCCTCCACTTT
many	-	TRBJ2-7	TRBV6-6	CASRKGYEQYF	TGTGCCAGCAGAAAGGGTTACGAGCAGTACTTC
-	TRBD1	TRBJ2-7	TRBV6-5	CASSYGTGISYEQYF	TGTGCCAGCAGTTACGGGACAGGGATCTCCTACGAGCAGTACTTC